The clone carrying this T cell receptor beta chain was seen ten or more times. Antigen specificity is unknown. The data were taken from a study of blood T cells in healthy people across ages. Study-level points and caveats: Per million T cells, the diversity of TCR beta decreased roughly linearly as age advanced.

The germline V gene has CDR1 LGHDT and CDR2 YNNKEL (reference sequence). CDR3 length equals 15 residues. The V and J ends lost 0 bases and 0 bases respectively, with 6 bases between them. It was with a sample-barcoded 5' primer and a J-beta primer mix that a second PCR of about 6 to 12 cycles was run. Each single sample gave us at least 3 million CDR3-containing paired-end reads. Via MiXCR, TCRdb re-called the 5' RACE reads, giving one row per CDR3 protein. The table includes about 930,000 distinct CDR3 sequences, 25% to 30% detected once. This sample was also put to use in a study of T cells of mothers and their children. That report notes: Over 8.5 million TCR beta CDR3 reads were obtained from each mother, and some 3.1 million from each child.

The clonotype comes from a woman aged 40 to 49 in good health. The material sequenced was blood. The chain carries TRBV3-1 and TRBJ2-4, with unresolved D. The CDR3 loop reads CASSQDLQAKNIQYF. The CDR3 DNA is TGTGCCAGCAGCCAAGATCTCCAAGCCAAAAACATTCAGTACTTC.